This record looks at one TCR beta chain sequence and its context. This clone was detected only a few times. No cognate antigen has been identified for it. Per-nucleotide qualities are absent, and no much larger clonotype sits a single base away. Receptor amplification or capture employed the immunoSEQ multiplex PCR assay. A mixture of 60 forward primers for TCR Vbeta segments and 13 reverse primers for TCR Jbeta segments was used in the multiplex PCR. A multiplex PCR assay on genomic DNA amplified the CDR3 region of rearranged TCR beta genes. Amplified TCR beta libraries were sequenced as 87-base-pair reads on the Illumina HiSeq System. Per the authors' processing: In a later analysis, tens of millions of unique TCR beta chains were counted across the 666 repertoires, and roughly 11 million of these chains were shared by at least two donors. A nearest-neighbor algorithm error-corrected the raw reads and collapsed the reads into unique sequences, merging closely related sequences to remove PCR and sequencing errors. V, D and J gene segments were assigned by aligning CDR3 sequences to IMGT reference sequences. For a sequence to be retained, a match of at least six nucleotides was required to both a V gene segment and a J gene segment. A rearrangement was called productive if the CDR3 had no stop codons and remained in frame with V and J, and every other rearrangement was called non-productive. CDR3 was defined by IMGT convention, running from the second conserved V-encoded cysteine to the conserved J-encoded phenylalanine. The earlier analysis of 500 to 650 of the donors excluded any sequence lacking an unambiguous match to a single V gene segment. An earlier analysis of a few hundred of the donors called V segments functional above 56.7% productive rearrangements and segregating when the between-donor standard deviation exceeded 5%. A statistical classification framework was built to diagnose cytomegalovirus status from the catalog of TCR beta chain sequences. In a later analysis, TCR nucleotide sequences were compared against IMGT/GENE-DB human TR gene sequences so that V and J genes could be assigned. The TCRdist pipeline was used in a later analysis to assign CDR3 sequences and most-parsimonious VDJ recombination scenarios. In a later analysis, every TCR beta chain was defined by the combination of its CDR3 amino acid sequence and its V-gene family, and reads without a unique V-gene family were dropped. In a later analysis, around 650 highly shared, low-generation-probability nucleotide sequences were removed to address suspected cross-contamination and a sequencing artifact. A later analysis calculated a clonal expansion index for each public chain from normalized within-repertoire ranks of inferred template counts. In a later analysis, generation probabilities were computed with a VDJ recombination model fitted to out-of-frame rearrangements, and the resulting probabilities were checked against IGoR. Hypergeometric tests were used in a later analysis to score TCR-TCR, TCR-HLA and TCR-CMV co-occurrence, with a repertoire-size bias correction applied to the TCR pairs. To estimate false discovery rates, a later analysis permuted the HLA or CMV assignments 20 times. In a later analysis, co-occurring TCRs were grouped using DBSCAN, and TCRdist sequence similarity was added for clustering within HLA-allele-positive subsets. Repertoires with fewer than 30,000 or more than 120,000 public chains, plus five repertoires with anomalous nucleotide sharing, were excluded from co-occurrence clustering. The immuneACCESS repertoire file appears here via TCRdb, limited to in-frame rearrangements. These files lack a portion of the clones; in checked studies, under half of the deficit traces to unresolved V genes, and the cause of the others is not known. The DNA gave D and trimming, while V, J and clone size come from that table. The sample data list over 70,000 clones, and about four fifths of these were observed just once. The ten largest clones take up about 30% of the sample.

The sample belongs to a study of cytomegalovirus exposure and HLA in healthy donors (dated by TCRdb to between 2016 and 2019). For context, the study as a whole: An earlier analysis of roughly 570 of the donors reported around 280 Gb of sequence data and 117 million unique TCR beta sequences obtained from about 179 million T cells. Every repertoire in the discovery cohort had been generated on one and the same sequencing platform. The study combined high-throughput TCR immunosequencing, statistical association of individual TCRs with disease status, and machine learning to predict cytomegalovirus infection status. Typing coverage varied by locus: about 620-630 donors for A, B, C, DRB1 and DQB1; 522 for DQA1; around 610 for DPA1; approximately 450 for DPB1. An earlier analysis of roughly 600 of the donors used high-throughput TCR beta sequencing to judge whether each TCR beta V gene segment behaved as functional or pseudogenic. Rather than using new phenotypic data, the later analysis identified candidate immune exposures from TCR beta sequences and from how often those sequences occurred across donors. Across 300 to 400 genotyped donors of the cohort, an average of about 250,000 unique TCR beta nucleotide sequences per donor were sequenced, and approximately 17% of those sequences were non-productive. Alongside the repertoire data, information on donor age, sex, ethnicity and CMV serostatus was compiled. Several DR-DQ haplotypes were treated as single units for association and clustering because of strong linkage in the cohort. In addition to the first cohort of 666 subjects, a separate validation cohort of 130 or so different subjects was used. In a later analysis, previously published TCR beta repertoires from fewer than 750 donors were re-analyzed and high-resolution HLA genotyping was added so that TCR occurrence patterns could be studied. The study used immunosequencing to profile the T cell repertoires of 666 subjects and linked those repertoires to cytomegalovirus serostatus. HLA typing included class I and class II loci at four-digit resolution. About 310 gigabases of sequencing data and 80 million or so unique TCR sequences were included in an early release covering under 650 HLA-typed donors. Of the roughly 400 genotyped donors, over 65% fell in the genetic ancestry cluster associated with self-reported Caucasian donors. The study aimed to test whether signatures of past pathogen exposure could be identified by cataloging public T cell receptors. A later genetic analysis used genome-wide SNP genotypes for about 55% of the 666 donors, treating that subset as a discovery cohort. Broader findings and caveats from the paper: According to a later analysis, most CMV-associated TCR beta chains appeared to be HLA-restricted, and the HLA associations seemed to be driven largely by CMV exposure. The study gave a list of around 170 TCR beta chains associated with cytomegalovirus. The presence/absence analyses assumed that sequencing depth was roughly uniform across donors, and that assumption may not be true. In a later analysis, HLA-associated TCR beta chains were found to be more clonally expanded and to have lower generation probabilities than equally common non-associated chains. Compared with the approximately 600-donor mean, donors in an Asian-associated ancestry cluster had fewer N-insertions in productive TCRs, according to a later genetic analysis. The sequencing pipeline was judged likely to have produced a cluster of highly shared sequence variants as a technical artifact. Because counts were too low, roughly 18 rarely observed V segments, including chromosome 9 orphons, were left out of the earlier analysis of some 640 of the donors. The only immune exposure information available for the cohort was CMV serostatus. Linkage disequilibrium might explain the correlated functional status among segregating V segments, but an unknown experimental factor could not be excluded. Because HLA typing was unavailable for some donors at each locus, only the typed subset was used in association tests. Across donors, most TCR sequences were observed very rarely, whereas some public TCRs were present in many individuals. In an earlier analysis of approximately 590 of the donors, most TCR beta V segments were observed in productive rearrangements about 87% or about 30% of the time, broadly matching IMGT annotations. When HLA alleles, especially DR and DQ, strongly co-occurred, attributing TCR associations to individual alleles was difficult. A later analysis associated 16,951 TCR beta sequences with specific HLA alleles at a false discovery rate of 0.05. In a later analysis, TCR association rates were found to vary across HLA loci, with the most associated TCRs seen for DRB1 alleles and the fewest for HLA-C alleles. The authors suggested that the approach could potentially be extended to other disease states and immunological phenotypes. A later genetic analysis associated a missense DCLRE1C variant with V-gene and J-gene trimming of TCR beta chains, and an independent cohort replicated the association. The classifier was reported to diagnose cytomegalovirus status with high specificity and sensitivity in both the original cohort and the validation cohort. The 87-base-pair reads could not distinguish some IMGT-functional V segments, including TRBV6-2 and TRBV6-3, so those segments were excluded. In vitro tests confirmed that a few of the cytomegalovirus-associated TCR beta chains recognize cytomegalovirus antigens. A further reported finding was that TCR beta sequences accurately predicted the HLA-A and HLA-B alleles for most subjects in the first cohort. In a later analysis, several top co-occurrence clusters were reported to appear linked to parvovirus B19, influenza, CMV and Epstein-Barr virus. This cohort had only TCR beta chains sequenced, and the lack of alpha or paired-chain data limited which features could be detected.

CDR1 and CDR2 are drawn from the germline V gene (reference sequence): MNHNY, SVGAGI. V lost 6 bases and J lost 0 bases; the stretch between them is 12 bases long. The CDR3 covers 15 residues, taking in both the cysteine and the phenylalanine. The DNA shown is the 45-base CDR3, in frame from base 1. In total, more than 500 healthy bone marrow donors made up the cohort. Cohort members were all nominally healthy when sampled, although unrecorded immune exposures were likely present. The donor tested CMV seropositive, placing the donor among the 289 seropositive members of the cohort. Every donor gave a peripheral blood sample, and the peripheral blood mononuclear cells from that sample were used for TCR beta sequencing. Genomic DNA extraction from the blood cell samples was performed with the Qiagen DNeasy Blood Extraction Kit.

Recombination connected TRBV6-6 to TRBJ1-3; TRBD1 could be the D gene, as 6 bases match. The sample comprised PBMCs. The source is a middle-aged man in good health and CMV-seropositive. This receptor has the CDR3 CASSGDRSSGNTIYF. The DNA reads TGTGCCAGCAGCGGTGACAGGAGCTCTGGAAACACCATATATTTT.